This note documents a single T cell receptor (beta chain) sequence. Its antigen remains unknown. The sample is drawn from a study of regulatory and conventional T cells in RAG deficiency. V shed 0 bases and J shed 5 bases, with 11 bases lying between them. CDR1 is MNHEY, CDR2 SVGAGI, per germline. CDR3 length equals 14 residues. Conventional CD4+ T cells were sorted from blood as CD25-low CD127-high cells. Generated by immunoSEQ multiplex PCR, the TCRdb table keeps only in-frame clones and is missing some. The sample lists approximately 2,500 clones; approximately 84% were seen once. Study results and limitations: Shorter CDR3s in all patient subsets; >75% Treg-Tconv overlap in Omenn. Compared with controls, unique Treg TCR beta sequences dropped around 110-fold in Omenn syndrome and CID/AS. In Omenn syndrome, sorted "Tregs" may be peripherally activated cells.

The sample comprised CD4+ effector T cells sorted from blood. The chain employs TRBV6-5 and TRBJ2-7; TRBD1 might be the D (6 bases). This TCR derives from a human donor with RAG deficiency presenting as severe combined immunodeficiency. This chain's CDR3 is CASSYSWGRDEQYF. CDR3 DNA sequence: TGTGCCAGCAGTTACTCGTGGGGGCGAGACGAGCAGTACTTC.